The source of this T cell receptor beta chain is a study of post-analysis software for immune sequencing data. Looking at the study overall: Disease courses included relapsing-remitting, secondary progressive and progressive-relapsing multiple sclerosis. Study-level findings and limits: In patients, four to six TRBV segments were more frequent than in controls, with TRBV5-6, TRBV5-1 and TRBV20-1 among them. Strong same-batch co-clustering of samples appeared with F measure clustering. Significantly lower normalized Chao1 diversity was seen in multiple sclerosis patients than in controls.

Trimming shortened V by 6 bases and J by 2 bases, and 19 bases separated the two germline ends. Germline CDR1 reads DFQATT; CDR2 reads SNEGSKA (reference sequence). The CDR3 is 15 residues long. cDNA libraries of TCR beta carried unique molecular identifiers. Around 500,000 cDNA molecules were obtained from roughly 0.93 to 9.6 million T cells. TCRdb recomputed calls from the PCR reads with MiXCR, one row per CDR3 protein. In the table there are hundreds of thousands of distinct CDR3 sequences, around 34% of which are singletons. This clonotype has at least ten counts. Its antigen is currently unknown. The clonotype comes from a girl under 18 with multiple sclerosis. The sequenced sample consisted of blood. The genes are TRBV20-1 and TRBJ2-5; maybe TRBD2 (6 bases). The CDR3 loop reads CSAQSPWAGQETQYF. The CDR3, as DNA: TGCAGTGCCCAATCCCCTTGGGCGGGGCAAGAGACCCAGTACTTC.